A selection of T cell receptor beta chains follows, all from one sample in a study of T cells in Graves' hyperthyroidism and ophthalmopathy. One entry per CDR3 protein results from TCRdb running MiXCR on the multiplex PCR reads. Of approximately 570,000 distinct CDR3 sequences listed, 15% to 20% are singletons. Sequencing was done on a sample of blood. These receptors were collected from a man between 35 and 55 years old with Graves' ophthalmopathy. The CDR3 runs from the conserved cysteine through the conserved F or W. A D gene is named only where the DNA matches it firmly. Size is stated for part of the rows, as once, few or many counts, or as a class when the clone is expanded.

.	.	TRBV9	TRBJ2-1	CASSLGAGGDEQFF	TGTGCCAGCAGCTTGGGGGCCGGGGGCGATGAGCAGTTCTTC
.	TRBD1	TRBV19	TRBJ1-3	CASRLKGQGDSGNTIYF	TGTGCCAGCCGACTCAAGGGACAGGGGGACTCTGGAAACACCATATATTTT
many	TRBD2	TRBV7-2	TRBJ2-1	CASSSPLAGASNEQFF	TGTGCCAGCAGCTCCCCGCTAGCGGGAGCCTCCAATGAGCAGTTCTTC
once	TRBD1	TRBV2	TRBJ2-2	CATRQGENTGELFF	TGTGCCACTCGACAGGGGGAGAACACCGGGGAGCTGTTTTTT
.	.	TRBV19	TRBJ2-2	CASSIGGFGGELFF	TGTGCCAGTAGTATAGGGGGGTTCGGCGGGGAGCTGTTTTTT
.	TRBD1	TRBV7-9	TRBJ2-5	CASSLERGLETQYF	TGTGCCAGCAGCTTAGAAAGGGGGCTGGAGACCCAGTACTTC
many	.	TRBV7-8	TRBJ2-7	CASSFSGTLGREQYF	TGTGCCAGCAGCTTTTCCGGGACTCTCGGGCGGGAGCAGTACTTC
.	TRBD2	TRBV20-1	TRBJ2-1	CSAKPGTSGRAYNEQFF	TGCAGTGCTAAACCCGGGACTAGCGGGAGGGCCTACAATGAGCAGTTCTTC
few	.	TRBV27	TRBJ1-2	CASSPFEGGYTF	TGTGCCAGCAGTCCCTTCGAGGGAGGCTACACCTTC
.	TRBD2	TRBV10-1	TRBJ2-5	CASSGVRLAGVETQYF	TGCGCCAGCAGTGGGGTGAGGCTAGCGGGAGTAGAGACCCAGTACTTC
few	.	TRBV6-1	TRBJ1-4	CASSPAGTGSEKLFF	TGTGCCAGCAGTCCCGCGGGAACGGGGAGCGAAAAACTGTTTTTT
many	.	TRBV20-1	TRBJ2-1	CSAPPTRVSGTWGNEQFF	TGCAGTGCCCCCCCGACCCGCGTTTCGGGGACGTGGGGCAATGAGCAGTTCTTC
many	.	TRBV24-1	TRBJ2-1	CATKGGNYNEQFF	TGTGCCACCAAAGGCGGGAATTACAATGAGCAGTTCTTC
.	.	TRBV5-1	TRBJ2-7	CASSYAAGPPSSYEQYF	TGCGCCAGCAGCTATGCCGCGGGACCGCCGAGCTCCTACGAGCAGTACTTC
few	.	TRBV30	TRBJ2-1	CAWRPLAWSYNEQFF	TGTGCCTGGAGACCCCTAGCATGGTCCTACAATGAGCAGTTCTTC
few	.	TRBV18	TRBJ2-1	CASSPGIESYNEQFF	TGTGCCAGCTCACCGGGGATCGAATCCTACAATGAGCAGTTCTTC
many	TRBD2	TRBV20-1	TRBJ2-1	CSASRRGRAYNEQFF	TGCAGTGCTAGCCGGCGCGGGAGGGCTTACAATGAGCAGTTCTTC
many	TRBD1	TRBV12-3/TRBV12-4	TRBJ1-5	CASSTAGTGAWQPQHF	TGTGCCAGCAGCACAGCCGGGACAGGGGCATGGCAGCCCCAGCATTTT
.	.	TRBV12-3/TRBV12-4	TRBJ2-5	CASSLSTGTETQYF	TGTGCCAGCAGTCTCTCGACTGGCACGGAGACCCAGTACTTC
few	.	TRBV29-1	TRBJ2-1	CSVAGGFNEQFF	TGCAGCGTTGCTGGGGGATTTAATGAGCAGTTCTTC
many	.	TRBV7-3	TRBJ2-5	CASSLGGGPQETQYF	TGTGCCAGCAGCTTAGGGGGGGGGCCCCAAGAGACCCAGTACTTC
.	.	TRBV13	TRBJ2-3	CASSQVADTSTDTQYF	TGTGCCAGCAGCCAGGTAGCGGATACTAGCACAGATACGCAGTATTTT
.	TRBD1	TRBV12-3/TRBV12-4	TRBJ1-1	CASTLTGGGEAFF	TGTGCCAGCACCCTAACAGGGGGAGGTGAAGCTTTCTTT
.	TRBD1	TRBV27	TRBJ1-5	CASSETGTLDNQPQHF	TGTGCCAGCAGCGAGACAGGGACCCTCGACAATCAGCCCCAGCATTTT
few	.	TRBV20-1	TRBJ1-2	CSARVQTGYGYTF	TGCAGTGCTAGAGTCCAGACAGGCTATGGCTACACCTTC
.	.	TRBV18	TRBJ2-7	CASSLAASPRGFEQYF	TGTGCCAGCTCACTAGCTGCTTCCCCCCGGGGGTTCGAGCAGTACTTC
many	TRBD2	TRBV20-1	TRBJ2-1	CSSVAGVGSYNEQFF	TGCAGTTCCGTAGCGGGAGTCGGGTCCTACAATGAGCAGTTCTTC
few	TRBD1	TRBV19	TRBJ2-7	CASSPPAGQGAQEQYF	TGTGCCAGTAGTCCCCCCGCAGGGCAGGGGGCTCAAGAGCAGTACTTC
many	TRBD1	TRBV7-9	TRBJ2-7	CASTRDGTGDNEQYF	TGTGCCAGCACCCGAGACGGGACAGGGGACAACGAGCAGTACTTC
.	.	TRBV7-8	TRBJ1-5	CASSLEHKQPQHF	TGTGCCAGCAGCTTAGAACACAAACAGCCCCAGCATTTT
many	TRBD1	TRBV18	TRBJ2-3	CASSPLTGGTDTQYF	TGTGCCAGCTCACCTCTGACAGGGGGCACAGATACGCAGTATTTT
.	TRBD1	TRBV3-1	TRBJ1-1	CASSPRDRAEAFF	TGTGCCAGCAGCCCCAGGGACAGGGCTGAAGCTTTCTTT
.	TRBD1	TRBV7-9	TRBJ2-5	CASSPTGTAQETQYF	TGTGCCAGCAGCCCTACCGGGACAGCTCAAGAGACCCAGTACTTC
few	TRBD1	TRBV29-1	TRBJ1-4	CSVAGTGSEKLFF	TGCAGCGTGGCCGGGACAGGATCCGAAAAACTGTTTTTT
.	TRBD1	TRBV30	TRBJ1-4	CAWSSGQAQEKLFF	TGTGCCTGGAGTTCGGGACAGGCCCAAGAAAAACTGTTTTTT
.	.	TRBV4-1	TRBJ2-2	CASSRGTGTTGELFF	TGCGCCAGCAGCCGCGGGACGGGGACCACCGGGGAGCTGTTTTTT
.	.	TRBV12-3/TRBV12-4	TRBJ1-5	CASSNPYQPQHF	TGTGCCAGCAGTAACCCTTATCAGCCCCAGCATTTT
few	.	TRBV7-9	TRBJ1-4	CASSLAQGGEKLFF	TGTGCCAGCAGCTTAGCACAGGGCGGTGAAAAACTGTTTTTT
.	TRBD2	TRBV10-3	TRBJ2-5	CAISESWTSGLMTQYF	TGTGCCATCAGTGAGTCGTGGACTAGCGGCCTGATGACCCAGTACTTC
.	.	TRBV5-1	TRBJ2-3	CASSPRWTDTQYF	TGCGCCAGCAGCCCAAGGTGGACAGATACGCAGTATTTT
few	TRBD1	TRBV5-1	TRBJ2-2	CASSYDDRGDTGELFF	TGCGCCAGCAGCTACGATGACAGGGGGGATACCGGGGAGCTGTTTTTT
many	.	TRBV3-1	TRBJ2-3	CASSQRDRDTQYF	TGTGCCAGCAGCCAAAGGGACCGGGATACGCAGTATTTT